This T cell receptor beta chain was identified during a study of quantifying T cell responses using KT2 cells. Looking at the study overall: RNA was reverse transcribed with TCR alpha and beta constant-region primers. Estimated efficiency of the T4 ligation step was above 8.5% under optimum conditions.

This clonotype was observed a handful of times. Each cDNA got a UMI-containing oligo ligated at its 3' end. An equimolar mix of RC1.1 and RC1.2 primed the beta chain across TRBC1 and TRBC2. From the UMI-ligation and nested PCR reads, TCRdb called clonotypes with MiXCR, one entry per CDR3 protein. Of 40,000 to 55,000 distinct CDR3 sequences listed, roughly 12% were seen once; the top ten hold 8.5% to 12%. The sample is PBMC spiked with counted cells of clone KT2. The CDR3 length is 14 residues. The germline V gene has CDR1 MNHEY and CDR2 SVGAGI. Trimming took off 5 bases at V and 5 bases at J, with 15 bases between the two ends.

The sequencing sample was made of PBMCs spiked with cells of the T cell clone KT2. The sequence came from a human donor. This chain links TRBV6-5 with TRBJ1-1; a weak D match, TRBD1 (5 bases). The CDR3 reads CASSDRLGETEAFF. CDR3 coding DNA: TGTGCCAGCAGTGACAGACTCGGGGAAACTGAAGCTTTCTTT.